These T cell receptor beta chains were read from a single sample in a study of T-cell memory formation after mild COVID-19. TCRdb redid the calling of the 5' RACE reads with MiXCR, one entry per CDR3 protein. The sample lists around 320,000 distinct CDR3 sequences, approximately 19% seen once, with around 21% in the top ten. The material sequenced was PBMCs or a T cell subset sorted from them (not recorded which). Source of these receptors: a man between 18 and 29 years old who had mild COVID-19 (a few samples of this study predate the infection). Cell type and time point are not known. The CDR3 runs from the conserved cysteine through the conserved F or W.

J gene: TRBJ1-6; V gene: TRBV2; CDR3 protein: CASSEVDGTGGSPLHF
J gene: TRBJ2-1; V gene: TRBV20-1; CDR3 protein: CSAWGGSSSYNEQFF
J gene: TRBJ2-5; V gene: TRBV5-1; CDR3 protein: CASSYSGLAGQETQYF
J gene: TRBJ1-1; V gene: TRBV5-5; CDR3 protein: CASSLVRSGLGTEAFF
J gene: TRBJ2-3; V gene: TRBV7-7; CDR3 protein: CASSARAGSTDTQYF
J gene: TRBJ2-3; V gene: TRBV4-1; CDR3 protein: CASSQDPRDTQYF
J gene: TRBJ1-2; V gene: TRBV11-2; CDR3 protein: CASSDLILGGYTF
J gene: TRBJ2-7; V gene: TRBV19; CDR3 protein: CASSPPGGLYEQYF
J gene: TRBJ2-3; V gene: TRBV5-1; CDR3 protein: CASSLLAGGRFSTDTQYF
J gene: TRBJ2-1; V gene: TRBV12-3/TRBV12-4; CDR3 protein: CASSSRDSYTSEQFF
J gene: TRBJ2-2; V gene: TRBV5-6; CDR3 protein: CASSPTGALGGELFF
J gene: TRBJ2-1; V gene: TRBV7-3; CDR3 protein: CASSLNSGAGPYNEQFF
J gene: TRBJ2-7; V gene: TRBV12-3/TRBV12-4; CDR3 protein: CASSYRTGGGDEQYF
J gene: TRBJ2-2; V gene: TRBV19; CDR3 protein: CASSIRSANTGELFF
J gene: TRBJ2-7; V gene: TRBV7-6; CDR3 protein: CASSSENREYEQYF
J gene: TRBJ2-1; V gene: TRBV18; CDR3 protein: CASSPVAGTGGYNEQFF
J gene: TRBJ1-5; V gene: TRBV28; CDR3 protein: CASINSAPGDRPPAF
J gene: TRBJ2-1; V gene: TRBV6-2/TRBV6-3; CDR3 protein: CASSRTSGVYNEQFF
J gene: TRBJ2-1; V gene: TRBV28; CDR3 protein: CASSFAYEQFF
J gene: TRBJ2-7; V gene: TRBV4-3; CDR3 protein: CASSQEWRSGEQYF
J gene: TRBJ2-1; V gene: TRBV18; CDR3 protein: CASRPGVSNEQFF
J gene: TRBJ1-6; V gene: TRBV6-4; CDR3 protein: CASSRNRGEPLHF
J gene: TRBJ2-6; V gene: TRBV7-9; CDR3 protein: CASSFALSGANVLTF
J gene: TRBJ1-5; V gene: TRBV24-1; CDR3 protein: CATSARSGNQPQHF
J gene: TRBJ2-2; V gene: TRBV7-9; CDR3 protein: CASSLPRSYRNTGELFF
J gene: TRBJ1-6; V gene: TRBV5-1; CDR3 protein: CASSLDFSALHF
J gene: TRBJ1-5; V gene: TRBV24-1; CDR3 protein: CATSDYRESNQPQHF
J gene: TRBJ2-3; V gene: TRBV6-4; CDR3 protein: CASSPTVDGGTDTQYF
J gene: TRBJ1-1; V gene: TRBV20-1; CDR3 protein: CSASSGADTEAFF
J gene: TRBJ2-7; V gene: TRBV7-2; CDR3 protein: CASSLARSSGVSSYEQYF
J gene: TRBJ2-3; V gene: TRBV7-2; CDR3 protein: CASSLMGVDTQYF
J gene: TRBJ2-1; V gene: TRBV4-1; CDR3 protein: CASSRTTGTYNEQFF
J gene: TRBJ1-2; V gene: TRBV7-8; CDR3 protein: CASSFRAGIAYGYTF
J gene: TRBJ1-1; V gene: TRBV3-1; CDR3 protein: CASSHAGTATEAFF
J gene: TRBJ1-5; V gene: TRBV5-1; CDR3 protein: CASSKDRGDQPQHF
J gene: TRBJ2-3; V gene: TRBV20-1; CDR3 protein: CSPSGQGSTDTQYF
J gene: TRBJ1-6; V gene: TRBV7-2; CDR3 protein: CASSRSGQRNSPLHF
J gene: TRBJ1-2; V gene: TRBV18; CDR3 protein: CASSPNRDGYTF
J gene: TRBJ2-1; V gene: TRBV24-1; CDR3 protein: CATSDKPYNEQFF
J gene: TRBJ1-6; V gene: TRBV4-1; CDR3 protein: CASSQEPTLGQGSVYSPLHF
J gene: TRBJ2-1; V gene: TRBV10-3; CDR3 protein: CAISESGLAGNEQFF
J gene: TRBJ1-4; V gene: TRBV6-5; CDR3 protein: CASSRSSRVNEKLFF
J gene: TRBJ1-5; V gene: TRBV12-3/TRBV12-4; CDR3 protein: CASSSELSSNQPQHF
J gene: TRBJ2-2; V gene: TRBV5-1; CDR3 protein: CASSLDEVWPNTGELFF
J gene: TRBJ2-5; V gene: TRBV4-3; CDR3 protein: CASSQGRLAGGVQETQYF
J gene: TRBJ2-3; V gene: TRBV5-1; CDR3 protein: CASSLGTLDTQYF
J gene: TRBJ2-3; V gene: TRBV7-3; CDR3 protein: CASSLKASGDLGTQYF
J gene: TRBJ1-2; V gene: TRBV7-2; CDR3 protein: CASSLGVTGSERGYTF